Presented here are 27 T cell receptor beta chains from one specimen sequenced in a study of T cell repertoires in cytomegalovirus infection. TCRdb fed the reads into MiXCR, producing one record per CDR3 protein. Of roughly 250,000 distinct CDR3 sequences listed, around an eighth are singletons. The sample taken for sequencing was PBMCs. All receptors derive from a human donor in good health (CMV status not recorded). Some clones in this sample may be carry-over from other donors' samples.

The chain uses TRBV7-6 and TRBJ2-5, with 8 nucleotides matching TRBD1. The CDR3 has 16 residues. Germline V gene data show CDR1 as SGHVS and CDR2 as FNYEAQ. V was clipped by 4 bases and J by 1 base; unmatched bases: 8. The CDR3 sequence is CASSSPGQEIQETQYF. CDR3 nucleotide sequence: TGTGCCAGCAGCTCGCCGGGACAGGAGATCCAAGAGACCCAGTACTTC.

In this sample, this clonotype turned up many times. The V and J genes are TRBV29-1 and TRBJ2-7; tentative D call: TRBD2 (5 bases). The CDR3 covers 12 residues. Trimming took 4 bases from V and 7 from J, leaving 14 bases between them. Germline CDR1 is SQVTM and CDR2 is ANQGSEA. CDR3 protein: CSVAEGPSEQYF. CDR3 coding DNA: TGCAGCGTTGCAGAGGGCCCATCTGAGCAGTACTTC.

This clonotype was seen many times. This chain connects TRBV19 to TRBJ2-4; a weak D match, TRBD1 (5 bases). Germline V lookup: CDR1 LNHDA, CDR2 SQIVND (reference sequence). V was clipped by 3 bases and J by 7 bases, with 13 bases between them. This CDR3 has 14 amino acids. The CDR3 region is CASSIGAGWNIQYF. CDR3 coding DNA: TGTGCCAGTAGTATTGGGGCAGGGTGGAACATTCAGTACTTC. The full variable domain, rest sourced from reference TRBV19 and TRBJ2-4, is DGGITQSPKYLFRKEGQNVTLSCEQNLNHDAMYWYRQDPGQGLRLIYYSQIVNDFQKGDIAEGYSVSREKKESFPLTVTSAQKNPTAFYLCASSIGAGWNIQYFGAGTRLSVL.

This chain links TRBV29-1 with TRBJ1-1, with 7 bases identical to TRBD1. Per germline, CDR1 SQVTM and CDR2 ANQGSEA. This CDR3 contains 12 residues. The trim removed 8 bases at V and 5 bases at J, leaving 8 bases unmatched. In DNA form, the CDR3 reads TGCAGCTCTACAGGGGTAGGGACTGAAGCTTTCTTT. Translation gives CSSTGVGTEAFF.

This clonotype has more than one count but fewer than ten. The chain employs TRBV7-9 and TRBJ1-2; 8 bases match TRBD1. The CDR3 has 15 residues. The germline gives CDR1 SEHNR, CDR2 FQNEAQ (reference sequence). V shed 7 bases and J 0 bases; nucleotides not matched to a gene: 7. DNA for the CDR3: TGTGCCAGCATCTTTGGGACAGGAGCTAACTATGGCTACACCTTC. The encoded protein is CASIFGTGANYGYTF.

This clonotype was seen at least ten times. V gene TRBV7-2 combines with J gene TRBJ2-3; 8 bases match TRBD2. V shed 3 bases and J 6 bases; nucleotides not matched to a gene: 11. Germline values: CDR1 SGHTA, CDR2 FQGNSA. The CDR3 runs to 16 residues. The CDR3 reads CASSFPRGGRTDTQYF. CDR3 sequence (DNA): TGTGCCAGCAGCTTCCCCCGCGGGGGGAGGACGGATACGCAGTATTTT.

This clonotype has a count of ten or more. The chain has TRBV6-6 and TRBJ2-7; 7 bases fit TRBD1. J was trimmed by 3 bases and V by 7 bases; bases with no gene match: 6. Germline V gene lookup returns CDR1 MNHNY and CDR2 SVGAGI (reference sequence). The CDR3 sequence is 13 residues long. The CDR3 DNA sequence: TGTGCCAGCACCATAGACAGGGACTACGAGCAGTACTTC. Its translation: CASTIDRDYEQYF.

This clonotype was seen many times. The chain links TRBV7-2 to TRBJ1-2, with D possibly matching TRBD1 (6 bases). The CDR3 extends over 14 amino acids. Per the germline V gene, CDR1 is SGHTA and CDR2 is FQGNSA. Trimming left V 6 bases short and J 4 bases short, with 15 bases between. CDR3 residues: CASSRDTASYGYTF. The CDR3 DNA follows: TGTGCCAGCAGTCGGGACACCGCCTCCTATGGCTACACCTTC.

The table lists this clonotype with many counts. The V gene is TRBV6-2 or TRBV6-3, the J gene TRBJ2-5, with D possibly matching TRBD2 (5 bases). Germline CDR1 and CDR2: MNHEY and SVGEGT. V was pared by 7 bases and J by 5 bases, with 17 bases between. This CDR3 region has 14 residues. The CDR3 reads CASMREPPGETQYF. CDR3 bases: TGTGCCAGCATGCGTGAACCCCCGGGGGAGACCCAGTACTTC.

There are many counts of this clonotype. V and J are TRBV7-8 and TRBJ2-7; no firm D call. Per the germline V gene, CDR1 is SGHVS and CDR2 is FQNEAQ. V gave up 1 base and J gave up 2 bases, with 9 bases separating them. This CDR3 is 14 amino acids long. The CDR3 sequence is CASSLGLSPYEQYF. The CDR3 DNA sequence: TGTGCCAGCAGCTTAGGTCTGAGCCCCTACGAGCAGTACTTC.

This clonotype was recorded many times. This rearrangement joins TRBV11-3 to TRBJ2-1, with D possibly TRBD2 on 6 matching bases. The CDR3 has 16 residues. The V and J ends lost 7 bases and 2 bases respectively, with 18 bases between them. CDR1 SGHNT and CDR2 YENEEA come from the germline V gene. The DNA for the CDR3 is TGTGCCAGCACCCCGAGTCCGGGAGCCGCCTACAATGAGCAGTTCTTC. Translated: CASTPSPGAAYNEQFF. Looking up the rest from reference TRBV11-3 and TRBJ2-1 gives the full variable domain: EAGVVQSPRYKIIEKKQPVAFWCNPISGHNTLYWYLQNLGQGPELLIRYENEEAVDDSQLPKDRFSAERLKGVDSTLKIQPAELGDSAVYLCASTPSPGAAYNEQFFGPGTRLTVL.

This chain uses TRBV7-3 with TRBJ1-1, with a possible D match to TRBD1 (5 bases). V was pared by 5 bases and J by 1 base, with 14 bases between. The V gene's germline CDR1 is SGHTA and CDR2 FQGTGA. The CDR3 extends over 15 amino acids. The CDR3 reads CASSPGSRGNTEAFF. Written as DNA, the CDR3 is TGTGCCAGCAGCCCCGGGTCTAGGGGGAACACTGAAGCTTTCTTT. The whole variable domain, filled in from reference TRBV7-3 and TRBJ1-1, reads GAGVSQTPSNKVTEKGKYVELRCDPISGHTALYWYRQSLGQGPEFLIYFQGTGAADDSGLPNDRFFAVRPEGSVSTLKIQRTERGDSAVYLCASSPGSRGNTEAFFGQGTRLTVV.

This clonotype was seen ten or more times. The rearrangement uses TRBV6-2 or TRBV6-3 and TRBJ2-1; D could derive from TRBD1 or TRBD2 (5 bases each). Germline CDR1 MNHEY, CDR2 SVGEGT. The CDR3 consists of 14 residues. V shed 6 bases and J shed 1 base, with 10 bases lying between them. The chain's CDR3 is CASRRAGSYNEQFF. CDR3 nucleotides: TGTGCCAGCAGGCGGGCAGGGTCCTACAATGAGCAGTTCTTC.

The chain employs TRBV9 and TRBJ2-5; no definite D call. This CDR3 is 14 amino acids long. CDR1 SGDLS and CDR2 YYNGEE come from the germline V gene. Trimming took 0 bases from V and 5 from J, leaving 11 bases between them. The chain's CDR3 is CASSVGALEETQYF. Here the CDR3 DNA reads TGTGCCAGCAGCGTAGGGGCCCTTGAGGAGACCCAGTACTTC.

This clonotype was observed at least ten times. V is TRBV6-1 and J is TRBJ2-4; 8 bases fit TRBD2. Germline V gene lookup returns CDR1 MNHNS and CDR2 SASEGT. The V segment lost 2 bases and the J segment 1 base; nucleotides outside the gene matches: 10. This CDR3 comprises 18 residues. The CDR3 loop is CASSERGPGGSAKNIQYF. CDR3 nucleotide sequence: TGTGCCAGCAGTGAACGTGGGCCGGGGGGGTCCGCCAAAAACATTCAGTACTTC.

This clonotype was recorded at least ten times. V and J are TRBV19 and TRBJ1-5; D is uncertain. Germline V CDR1 and CDR2: LNHDA, SQIVND (reference sequence). This CDR3 spans 17 amino acids. V dropped 3 bases and J dropped 1 base, with 16 bases sitting between them. CDR3 protein: CASSIPADFQSNQPQHF. DNA of the CDR3: TGTGCCAGTAGTATCCCCGCGGACTTCCAAAGCAATCAGCCCCAGCATTTT.

This clonotype was seen at least ten times. The chain recombines TRBV6-2 or TRBV6-3 with TRBJ2-7, with TRBD1 matching over 7 bases. Looked up from germline, CDR1 is MNHEY and CDR2 is SVGEGT. The CDR3 contains 14 residues. V shed 5 bases and J 0 bases; nucleotides not matched to a gene: 4. The CDR3 loop reads CASSPQGTSYEQYF. The CDR3 DNA follows: TGTGCCAGCAGTCCACAGGGGACCTCCTACGAGCAGTACTTC.

This clonotype has at least ten counts. J is TRBJ2-3 and V is TRBV11-2; possibly TRBD1 for D (6 bases). Deletions cut 5 bases from V and 5 bases from J, with 14 bases between. The CDR3 is 14 residues long. The germline gives CDR1 SGHAT, CDR2 FQNNGV. Here the CDR3 DNA reads TGTGCCAGCAGCCCTCAGGGGCCCCTAGATACGCAGTATTTT. Its translation: CASSPQGPLDTQYF.

This clonotype was seen repeatedly, ten times or more. The V and J genes are TRBV7-2 and TRBJ2-7, with D hard to call. CDR1 and CDR2 (germline): SGHTA, FQGNSA. V lost 3 bases, J lost 3 bases, and 12 bases lay in between. The CDR3 consists of 14 residues. The chain's CDR3 is CASSFAGPNYEQYF. CDR3 coding DNA: TGTGCCAGCAGCTTCGCCGGACCGAACTACGAGCAGTACTTC.

Many counts were recorded for this clonotype. V is TRBV7-9 and J is TRBJ1-1, with D unresolved. Germline-derived CDR1 and CDR2 are SEHNR and FQNEAQ (reference sequence). V gave up 1 base and J gave up 7 bases, with 10 bases separating them. The CDR3 covers 13 residues. CDR3 loop: CASSLVAGDEAFF. The CDR3, as DNA: TGTGCCAGCAGCTTAGTAGCTGGGGATGAAGCTTTCTTT.

This chain connects TRBV9 to TRBJ1-2, with TRBD1 matching 8 bases. The CDR3 length is 13 residues. CDR1 SGDLS and CDR2 YYNGEE come from the germline V gene. The V and J ends lost 3 bases and 6 bases, in that order; junction bases with no gene match: 4. CDR3 region: CASSAQGVHGYTF. The CDR3 DNA reads as TGTGCCAGCAGCGCACAGGGGGTTCATGGCTACACCTTC.

This clonotype showed up many times. The genes are TRBV7-8 and TRBJ2-2; D is unclear. With 4 bases removed from V and 2 bases from J, the gap between germline ends came to 8 bases. Germline V lookup: CDR1 SGHVS, CDR2 FQNEAQ. The CDR3 sequence is 14 residues long. CDR3 amino acids: CASSSRTNTGELFF. Written as DNA, the CDR3 is TGTGCCAGCAGCTCCCGGACCAACACCGGGGAGCTGTTTTTT.

The rearrangement joins TRBV25-1 to TRBJ1-1; 7 bases fit TRBD1. Unmatched junction bases numbered 3, after V lost 3 bases and J lost 2 bases. CDR1 and CDR2 (germline): MGHDK, SYGVNS. This CDR3 has 14 residues. In DNA, the CDR3 is TGTGCCAGCAGTGAGACAGGGACCAACACTGAAGCTTTCTTT. This encodes CASSETGTNTEAFF. The whole variable domain, filled in from reference TRBV25-1 and TRBJ1-1, reads EADIYQTPRYLVIGTGKKITLECSQTMGHDKMYWYQQDPGMELHLIHYSYGVNSTEKGDLSSESTVSRIRTEHFPLTLESARPSHTSQYLCASSETGTNTEAFFGQGTRLTVV.

This clonotype has a count of ten or more. The genes are TRBV7-2 and TRBJ2-1; 7 bases fit TRBD2. CDR1 SGHTA and CDR2 FQGNSA come from the germline V gene. V gave up 5 bases and J gave up 8 bases; unmatched junction bases: 12. This CDR3 spans 15 amino acids. CDR3 sequence (DNA): TGTGCCAGCAGCCCCGGCGGCGCGGGAGTATATGAGCAGTTCTTC. Protein: CASSPGGAGVYEQFF.

This clonotype was detected ten times or more. The rearrangement uses TRBV7-6 and TRBJ2-3; a weak D match, TRBD2 (7 bases). This CDR3 spans 14 amino acids. CDR1 SGHVS and CDR2 FNYEAQ come from the germline V gene. V was pared by 5 bases and J by 6 bases, with 15 bases between. The CDR3 spells CASSPLGGGDTQYF. CDR3 sequence (DNA): TGTGCCAGCAGCCCCCTAGGGGGGGGGGATACGCAGTATTTT.

At least ten counts were recorded for this clonotype. The V call is TRBV28, the J call TRBJ2-7; TRBD2 agrees at 10 bases. CDR1 and CDR2 from the germline V gene are MDHEN and SYDVKM. Losses at the gene ends were 6 bases for V and 6 bases for J; bases not matched to a gene: 8. The CDR3 has 14 residues. The CDR3 region has the DNA TGTGCCAGCAGCCCTAGCGGGAGACTCTTCGAGCAGTACTTC. Translating gives CASSPSGRLFEQYF. Filled out from reference TRBV28 and TRBJ2-7, the complete variable domain reads DVKVTQSSRYLVKRTGEKVFLECVQDMDHENMFWYRQDPGLGLRLIYFSYDVKMKEKGDIPEGYSVSREKKERFSLILESASTNQTSMYLCASSPSGRLFEQYFGPGTRLTVT.

This clonotype was recorded a few times. V gene TRBV6-5 combines with J gene TRBJ2-1; 7 bases agree with TRBD1. The CDR3 is 15 amino acids. CDR1 is MNHEY and CDR2 is SVGAGI in the germline V gene. V lost 5 bases to trimming and J lost 0 bases; unmatched junction nucleotides: 4. CDR3 sequence reads: CASSIRGSSYNEQFF. The CDR3, as DNA: TGTGCCAGCAGTATCAGGGGGAGCTCCTACAATGAGCAGTTCTTC.